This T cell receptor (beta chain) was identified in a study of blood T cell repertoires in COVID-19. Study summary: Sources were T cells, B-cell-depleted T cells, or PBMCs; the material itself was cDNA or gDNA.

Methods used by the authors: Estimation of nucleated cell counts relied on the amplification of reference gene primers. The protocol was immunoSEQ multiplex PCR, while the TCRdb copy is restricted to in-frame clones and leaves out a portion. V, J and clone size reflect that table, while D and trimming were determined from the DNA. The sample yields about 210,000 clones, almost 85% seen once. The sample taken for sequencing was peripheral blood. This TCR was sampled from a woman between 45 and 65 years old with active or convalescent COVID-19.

CDR3 protein: CASLRASDTEAFF. In DNA, the CDR3 is TGCGCCAGCCTCAGGGCCTCCGACACTGAAGCTTTCTTT. This sequence joins TRBV10-2 and TRBJ1-1; tentatively, D is TRBD1 (5 bases). The ends were cut back, 8 bases at V and 3 bases at J, with 13 bases in the middle. CDR1 is WSHSY and CDR2 is SAAADI in the germline V gene. The CDR3 extends over 13 amino acids.